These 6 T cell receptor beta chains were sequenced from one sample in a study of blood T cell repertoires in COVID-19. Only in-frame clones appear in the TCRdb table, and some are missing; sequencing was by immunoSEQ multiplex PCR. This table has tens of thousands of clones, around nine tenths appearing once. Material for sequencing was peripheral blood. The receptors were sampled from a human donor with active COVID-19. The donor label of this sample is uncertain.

CDR3 coding DNA: TGTGCCAGCAGTGTTGGCGGGGGGAAAGAGAATGAGCAGTTCTTC. It is translated as CASSVGGGKENEQFF. This chain joins TRBV6-6 and TRBJ2-1; 8 bases match TRBD2. This CDR3 has 15 residues. Per germline, CDR1 MNHNY and CDR2 SVGAGI (reference sequence). V lost 5 bases, J lost 7 bases, and 10 bases stayed unmatched.

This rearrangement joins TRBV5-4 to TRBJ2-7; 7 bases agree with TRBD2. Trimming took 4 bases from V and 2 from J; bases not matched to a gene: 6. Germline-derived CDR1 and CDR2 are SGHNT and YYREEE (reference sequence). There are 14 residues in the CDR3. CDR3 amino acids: CASSPGTNPYEQYF. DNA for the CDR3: TGTGCCAGCAGCCCCGGGACTAACCCCTACGAGCAGTACTTC.

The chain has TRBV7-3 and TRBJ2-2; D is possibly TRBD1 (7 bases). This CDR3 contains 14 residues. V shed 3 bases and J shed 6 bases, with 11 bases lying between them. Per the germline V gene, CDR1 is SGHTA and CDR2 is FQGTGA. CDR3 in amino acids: CASSLEGAAGELFF. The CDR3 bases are TGTGCCAGCAGCTTGGAGGGGGCCGCCGGGGAGCTGTTTTTT.

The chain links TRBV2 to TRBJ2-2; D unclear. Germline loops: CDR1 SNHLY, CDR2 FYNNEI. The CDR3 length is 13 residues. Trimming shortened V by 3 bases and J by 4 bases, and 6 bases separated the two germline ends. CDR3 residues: CASSDRFTGELFF. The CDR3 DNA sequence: TGTGCCAGCAGTGACCGGTTCACCGGGGAGCTGTTTTTT.

The CDR3 reads CASSQDPGSGNTIYF. As DNA, the CDR3 is TGCGCCAGCAGCCAAGATCCGGGGTCTGGAAACACCATATATTTT. The gene calls are TRBV4-1 and TRBJ1-3; no definite D call. There are 15 residues in the CDR3. CDR1 is MGHRA, CDR2 YSYEKL, per germline. The V end was cut by 0 bases, the J end by 1 base, with 7 bases between.

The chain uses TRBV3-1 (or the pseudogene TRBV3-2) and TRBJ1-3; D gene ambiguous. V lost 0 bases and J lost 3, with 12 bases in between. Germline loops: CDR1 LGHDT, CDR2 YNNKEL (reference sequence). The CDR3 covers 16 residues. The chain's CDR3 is CASSQDGRLLGNTIYF. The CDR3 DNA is TGTGCCAGCAGCCAAGATGGCAGACTCCTTGGAAACACCATATATTTT.